This T cell receptor (beta chain) stems from a study of T cells in Graves' hyperthyroidism and ophthalmopathy. Study-wide background: Pretreatment peripheral blood was obtained at initial diagnosis.

Template material for amplifying TCR beta CDR3 regions consisted of RNA transcripts. When the TCR CDR3 underwent first-round RT-PCR, the HTBI primer set was used. MiXCR, run by TCRdb on the multiplex PCR reads, gives a single entry per CDR3 protein. The profile shows fewer than 600,000 distinct CDR3 sequences, approximately 14% of them singletons. V dropped 5 bases and J dropped 0; count of bases not matched to a gene: 5. Germline loops: CDR1 MDHEN, CDR2 SYDVKM. The CDR3 covers 16 residues. Researchers defined stable Graves' hyperthyroidism as no ophthalmopathy progression within 18 months. Clinical symptoms, serum thyroxine, TRAb, thyroid ultrasound and orbital computed tomography informed diagnoses.

This TCR derives from a woman aged 35 to 49 with Graves' hyperthyroidism. The specimen was blood. The chain is built from TRBV28 and TRBJ2-5, with TRBD2 identical over 11 bases. CDR3 amino acids: CASSARLAGNQETQYF. The CDR3 DNA follows: TGTGCCAGCAGTGCGAGACTAGCGGGGAACCAAGAGACCCAGTACTTC.